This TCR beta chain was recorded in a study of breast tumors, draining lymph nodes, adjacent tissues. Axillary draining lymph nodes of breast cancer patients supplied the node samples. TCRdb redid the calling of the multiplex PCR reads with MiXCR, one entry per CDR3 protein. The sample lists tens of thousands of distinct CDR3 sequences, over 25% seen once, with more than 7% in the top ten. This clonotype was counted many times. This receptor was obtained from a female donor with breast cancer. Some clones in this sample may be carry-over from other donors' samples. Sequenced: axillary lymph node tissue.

As DNA, the CDR3 is TGTGCCACCGGGACAGGGACAGATACGCAGTATTTT. This gives the protein CATGTGTDTQYF. This chain links TRBV15 with TRBJ2-3, with 9 nucleotides matching TRBD1. V gave up 8 bases and J gave up 3 bases; unmatched junction bases: 0. The germline V gene has CDR1 LNHNV and CDR2 YYDKDF (reference sequence). This CDR3 contains 12 residues.